These 3 T cell receptor beta chains were all obtained from the same sample, sequenced in a study of glioma-infiltrating T cells. Amplification of TCR alpha and beta CDR3 regions from RNA used iRepertoire nested multiplex PCR. MiXCR, run by TCRdb on the multiplex PCR reads, gives a single entry per CDR3 protein. The sample includes approximately 190,000 distinct CDR3 sequences, approximately 30% seen only once; the top ten take just over 20%. Sequenced input: glioma tissue, nonneoplastic brain tissue, or PBMCs (not recorded which). The receptors were sampled from a human donor with low-grade glioma or glioblastoma, undergoing nonglioma brain surgery, or in good health (not recorded which).

This clonotype was seen many times. V usage is TRBV24-1 and J usage is TRBJ1-2; TRBD1 is a possible D gene (5 bases). V shed 3 bases and J shed 4 bases, with 11 bases lying between them. CDR1 KGHDR and CDR2 SFDVKD come from the germline V gene. The CDR3 is 14 residues long. The CDR3 DNA reads TGTGCCACCAGTGATGCCTCGGACACCTATGGCTACACCTTC. Translating gives CATSDASDTYGYTF.

This clonotype was recorded many times. The V gene is TRBV7-2, the J gene TRBJ2-1; perhaps TRBD2 as D (6 bases). The CDR3 loop spans 14 amino acids. CDR1 and CDR2 (germline): SGHTA, FQGNSA. V dropped 3 bases and J dropped 9 bases, with 15 bases sitting between them. CDR3: CASSFERRSGEQFF. The CDR3, as DNA: TGTGCCAGCAGCTTCGAGAGGCGTAGCGGTGAGCAGTTCTTC.

This clonotype occurred many times. The chain employs TRBV27 and TRBJ2-7, with D possibly matching TRBD1 (7 bases). Deletions cut 3 bases from V and 0 bases from J, with 12 bases between. This CDR3 spans 15 amino acids. In germline, CDR1 is MNHEY, CDR2 SMNVEV (reference sequence). The CDR3 reads CASSLGGQSSYEQYF. The CDR3 bases are TGTGCCAGCAGTTTGGGGGGACAGAGCTCCTACGAGCAGTACTTC.